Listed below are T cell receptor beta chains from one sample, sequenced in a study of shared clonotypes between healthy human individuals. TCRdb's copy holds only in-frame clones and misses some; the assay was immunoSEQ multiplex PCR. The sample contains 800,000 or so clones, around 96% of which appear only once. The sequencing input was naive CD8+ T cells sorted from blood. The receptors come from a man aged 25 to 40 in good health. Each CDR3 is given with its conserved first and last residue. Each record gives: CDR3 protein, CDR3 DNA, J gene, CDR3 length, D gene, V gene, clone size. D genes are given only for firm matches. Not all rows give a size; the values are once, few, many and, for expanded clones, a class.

CDR3: CASSFRTGGRRSNQPQHF
DNA: TGTGCCAGCAGCTTTAGAACAGGGGGCCGCCGGAGCAATCAGCCCCAGCATTTT
J: TRBJ1-5
length: 18
D: TRBD1
V: TRBV13
size: once

CDR3: CASSFLGEGRGETQYF
DNA: TGTGCCAGCAGTTTTTTGGGCGAGGGAAGAGGGGAGACCCAGTACTTC
J: TRBJ2-5
length: 16
D: NA
V: TRBV28
size: NA

CDR3: CASSNKDRDNEQFF
DNA: TGTGCCAGCAGCAATAAGGACAGAGACAATGAGCAGTTCTTC
J: TRBJ2-1
length: 14
D: NA
V: TRBV21-1
size: NA

CDR3: CASSSYQGPETQYF
DNA: TGTGCCAGCAGTTCCTACCAGGGGCCAGAGACCCAGTACTTC
J: TRBJ2-5
length: 14
D: NA
V: TRBV28
size: NA

CDR3: CASSERDGTLETQYF
DNA: TGTGCCAGCAGCGAGCGGGACGGTACCTTAGAGACCCAGTACTTC
J: TRBJ2-5
length: 15
D: TRBD2
V: TRBV7-9
size: NA

CDR3: CASSLLAGVSDTQYF
DNA: TGTGCCAGCAGCCTCCTAGCGGGAGTATCGGATACGCAGTATTTT
J: TRBJ2-3
length: 15
D: TRBD2
V: TRBV7-9
size: NA

CDR3: CASSLDLARTSYEQYF
DNA: TGTGCCAGCAGCTTAGATTTAGCTCGAACCTCCTACGAGCAGTACTTC
J: TRBJ2-7
length: 16
D: NA
V: TRBV7-2
size: NA

CDR3: CASGWDGLNGYTF
DNA: TGTGCTAGTGGTTGGGACGGCCTTAATGGCTACACCTTC
J: TRBJ1-2
length: 13
D: NA
V: TRBV12-5
size: NA

CDR3: CASSEILAGLEDEQFF
DNA: TGTGCCAGCAGCGAGATTCTAGCGGGTTTAGAAGATGAGCAGTTCTTC
J: TRBJ2-1
length: 16
D: TRBD2
V: TRBV7-6
size: NA

CDR3: CASSEFRVNYGYTF
DNA: TGCGCCAGCAGTGAATTCAGGGTGAACTATGGCTACACCTTC
J: TRBJ1-2
length: 14
D: NA
V: TRBV10-2
size: NA

CDR3: CASSPGQLSSYEQYF
DNA: TGTGCCAGCAGTCCCGGACAGCTCAGCTCCTACGAGCAGTACTTC
J: TRBJ2-7
length: 15
D: NA
V: TRBV27
size: NA

CDR3: CASTGTVTDTQYF
DNA: TGTGCCAGCACTGGGACAGTCACAGATACGCAGTATTTT
J: TRBJ2-3
length: 13
D: TRBD1
V: TRBV6-5
size: NA

CDR3: CASSTISGPEQYEQYF
DNA: TGTGCCAGCAGCACCATTAGCGGGCCGGAACAATACGAGCAGTACTTC
J: TRBJ2-7
length: 16
D: TRBD2
V: TRBV7-9
size: NA

CDR3: CASKDQGNTNTGELFF
DNA: TGTGCCAGCAAGGACCAGGGGAATACGAACACCGGGGAGCTGTTTTTT
J: TRBJ2-2
length: 16
D: NA
V: TRBV5-5
size: NA

CDR3: CASSEGYTEAFF
DNA: TGTGCCAGCAGTGAGGGGTACACTGAAGCTTTCTTT
J: TRBJ1-1
length: 12
D: NA
V: TRBV2
size: NA

CDR3: CASSYSWDRGTGELFF
DNA: TGTGCCAGCAGTTACTCTTGGGATCGTGGCACCGGGGAGCTGTTTTTT
J: TRBJ2-2
length: 16
D: NA
V: TRBV6-6
size: NA

CDR3: CASSSSGTSGYTF
DNA: TGTGCCAGCAGCTCGTCAGGGACTTCAGGCTACACCTTC
J: TRBJ1-2
length: 13
D: NA
V: TRBV7-9
size: NA

CDR3: CASSLSVNTEAFF
DNA: TGTGCCAGCAGTTTATCAGTGAACACTGAAGCTTTCTTT
J: TRBJ1-1
length: 13
D: NA
V: TRBV27
size: NA

CDR3: CASSVGSGGYNNEQFF
DNA: TGTGCCAGCAGCGTAGGGTCTGGGGGATATAACAATGAGCAGTTCTTC
J: TRBJ2-1
length: 16
D: NA
V: TRBV9
size: NA

CDR3: CASSELGVSTGELFF
DNA: TGTGCCAGCAGTGAACTGGGGGTTAGCACCGGGGAGCTGTTTTTT
J: TRBJ2-2
length: 15
D: NA
V: TRBV2
size: NA

CDR3: CASSPSGTGGIEQFF
DNA: TGTGCCAGCAGCCCATCCGGGACAGGGGGCATTGAGCAGTTCTTC
J: TRBJ2-1
length: 15
D: TRBD1
V: TRBV7-9
size: NA

CDR3: CASSSQNHANEQFF
DNA: TGTGCCAGCAGCTCGCAGAATCACGCCAATGAGCAGTTCTTC
J: TRBJ2-1
length: 14
D: NA
V: TRBV11-2
size: once

CDR3: CASSLTASANTGELFF
DNA: TGTGCCAGCAGCTTAACAGCTAGCGCGAACACCGGGGAGCTGTTTTTT
J: TRBJ2-2
length: 16
D: NA
V: TRBV7-6
size: NA

CDR3: CASSESRDAAKNIQYF
DNA: TGTGCCAGCAGCGAAAGTCGGGATGCGGCCAAAAACATTCAGTACTTC
J: TRBJ2-4
length: 16
D: NA
V: TRBV11-2
size: NA

CDR3: CASRHNWPVDLSYNEQFF
DNA: TGTGCCAGCAGACACAATTGGCCCGTGGACCTCTCCTACAATGAGCAGTTCTTC
J: TRBJ2-1
length: 18
D: NA
V: TRBV28
size: NA

CDR3: CASRAGDTDLLSGNTIYF
DNA: TGTGCCAGCAGGGCGGGGGACACGGACCTCCTCTCTGGAAACACCATATATTTT
J: TRBJ1-3
length: 18
D: NA
V: TRBV7-9
size: NA

CDR3: CASFFGRQGYTGELFF
DNA: TGTGCCAGTTTCTTTGGGCGGCAGGGATACACCGGGGAGCTGTTTTTT
J: TRBJ2-2
length: 16
D: NA
V: TRBV28
size: NA